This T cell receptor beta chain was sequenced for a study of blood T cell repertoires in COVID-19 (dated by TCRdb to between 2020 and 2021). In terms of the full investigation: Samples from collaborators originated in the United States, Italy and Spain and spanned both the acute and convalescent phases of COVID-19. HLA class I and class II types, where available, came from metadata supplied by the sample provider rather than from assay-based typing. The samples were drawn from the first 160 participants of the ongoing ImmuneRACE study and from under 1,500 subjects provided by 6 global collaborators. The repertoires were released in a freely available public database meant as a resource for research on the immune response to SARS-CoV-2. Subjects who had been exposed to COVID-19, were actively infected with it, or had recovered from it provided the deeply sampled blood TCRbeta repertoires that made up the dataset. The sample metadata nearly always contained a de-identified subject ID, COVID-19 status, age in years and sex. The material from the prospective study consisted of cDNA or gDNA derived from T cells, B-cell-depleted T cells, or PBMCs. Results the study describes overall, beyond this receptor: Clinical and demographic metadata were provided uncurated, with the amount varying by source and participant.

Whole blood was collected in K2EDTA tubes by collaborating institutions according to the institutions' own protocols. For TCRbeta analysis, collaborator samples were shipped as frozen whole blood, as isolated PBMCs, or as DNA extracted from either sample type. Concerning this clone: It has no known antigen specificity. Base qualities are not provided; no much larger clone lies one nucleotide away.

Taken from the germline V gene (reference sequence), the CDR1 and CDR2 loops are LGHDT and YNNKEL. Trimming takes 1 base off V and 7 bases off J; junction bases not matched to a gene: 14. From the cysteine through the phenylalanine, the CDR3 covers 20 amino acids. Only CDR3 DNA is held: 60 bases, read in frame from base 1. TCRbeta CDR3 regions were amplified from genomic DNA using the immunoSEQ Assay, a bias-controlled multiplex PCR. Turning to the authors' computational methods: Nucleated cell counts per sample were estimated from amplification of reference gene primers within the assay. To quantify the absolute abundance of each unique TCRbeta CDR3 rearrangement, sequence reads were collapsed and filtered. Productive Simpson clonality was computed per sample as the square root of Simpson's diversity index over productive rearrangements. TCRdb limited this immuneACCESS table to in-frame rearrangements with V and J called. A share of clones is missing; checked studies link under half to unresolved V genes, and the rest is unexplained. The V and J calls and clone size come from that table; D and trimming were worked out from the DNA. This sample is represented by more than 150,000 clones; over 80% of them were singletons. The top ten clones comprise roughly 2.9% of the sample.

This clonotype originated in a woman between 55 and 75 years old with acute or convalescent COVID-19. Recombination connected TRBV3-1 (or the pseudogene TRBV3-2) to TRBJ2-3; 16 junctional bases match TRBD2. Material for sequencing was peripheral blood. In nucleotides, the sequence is TGTGCCAGCAGCCAAGCAACAGTCCCGGGACTAGCGGGGGGGCGAAATACGCAGTATTTT. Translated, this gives CASSQATVPGLAGGRNTQYF.